This TCR beta chain comes out of a study of OX40 agonist ivuxolimab in advanced cancers. Looking at the study overall: The study treated patients with ivuxolimab, an agonistic anti-OX40 (CD134) antibody. Of the participants, around 43% had some prior anti-PD-1, anti-PD-L1 or anti-CTLA-4 therapy, which was allowed. Notes on the study in general: Clonal expansion among partial responders at 0.1-3.0 mg/kg ranked near the lowest. At 0.1 to 3.0 mg/kg and by week 6, clonal expansion occurred in CD4+ and CD8+ blood T cells.

In regard to this clone: Its antigen remains unknown.

V lost 3 bases to trimming and J lost 8 bases, with 16 bases between them. This CDR3 has 14 amino acids. The V gene's germline CDR1 is MNHNY and CDR2 SVGAGI (reference sequence). TCRdb's table, derived via immunoSEQ multiplex PCR, lists solely in-frame clones and lacks some. The table shows about 64,000 clones, with under 95% occurring only once. This sample comprised CD4+ or CD8+ T cells sorted from blood, obtained in a trial of the OX40 agonist ivuxolimab. V is TRBV6-6 and J is TRBJ1-2; D not certain. The source is an adult with an advanced solid tumor such as melanoma, head and neck, liver or kidney cancer. DNA for the CDR3: TGTGCCAGCAGTTATCCTGGGTTGGATGAAGGCTACACCTTC. Translated: CASSYPGLDEGYTF.